The sample holds many counts of the clone carrying this T cell receptor (beta chain). Antigen specificity is unknown. Sequencing ends 3 residues short of the CDR3 end; the germline J gene provides the rest. This record belongs to a study of T cell clonality in common variable immunodeficiency. Study conclusions and caveats: Fewer TCRbeta clones were shared among CVID subjects than controls. In common variable immunodeficiency, TCR beta chains reportedly carried fewer deletions and N-nucleotide insertions.

Some clones are missing from TCRdb's copy, which holds only in-frame ones; the method was immunoSEQ multiplex PCR. The sample shows roughly 58,000 clones, none of them appearing just once. CDR3 length: 13 residues. The ends lost 5 bases at V and 7 bases at J; junction bases unmatched: 8. Per germline, CDR1 SGHTS and CDR2 YDEGEE. The TCR comes from a person between 18 and 75 years old in good health. Sequencing was done on a sample of peripheral blood mononuclear cells. V usage is TRBV5-8 and J usage is TRBJ1-2; TRBD1 matches at 7 bases. CDR3 protein: CASRPGQAGGYTF. The sequenced part of the CDR3 DNA is TGTGCCAGCAGACCCGGACAGGCTGGTGGC.